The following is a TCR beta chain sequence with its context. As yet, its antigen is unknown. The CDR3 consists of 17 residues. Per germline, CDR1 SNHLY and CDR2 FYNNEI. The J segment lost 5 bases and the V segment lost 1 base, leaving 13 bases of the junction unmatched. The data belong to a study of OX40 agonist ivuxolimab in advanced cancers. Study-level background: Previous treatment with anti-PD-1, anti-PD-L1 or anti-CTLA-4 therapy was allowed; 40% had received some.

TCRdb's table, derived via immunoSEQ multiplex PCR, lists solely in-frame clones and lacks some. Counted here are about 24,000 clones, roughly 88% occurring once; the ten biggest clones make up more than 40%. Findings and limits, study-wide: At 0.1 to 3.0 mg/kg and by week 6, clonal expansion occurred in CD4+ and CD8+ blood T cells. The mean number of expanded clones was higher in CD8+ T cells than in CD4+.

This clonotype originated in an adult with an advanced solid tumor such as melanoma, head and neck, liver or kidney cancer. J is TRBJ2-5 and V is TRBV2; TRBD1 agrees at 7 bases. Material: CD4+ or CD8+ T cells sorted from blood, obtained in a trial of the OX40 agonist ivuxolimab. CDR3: CASSEVLQGSRCETQYF. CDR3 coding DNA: TGTGCCAGCAGTGAAGTTCTACAGGGGAGTAGGTGTGAGACCCAGTACTTC.